Listed here are 14 T cell receptor beta chains from one sample, sequenced in a study of T cell responses to AZD1222 COVID-19 vaccine. Only in-frame clones appear in the TCRdb table, and some are missing; sequencing was by immunoSEQ multiplex PCR. The repertoire holds 180,000 or so clones, with roughly 92% as singletons. This specimen was peripheral blood, taken on day 0 of AZD1222 vaccination. These receptors originate from an adult in good health.

The chain couples TRBV3-1 (or the pseudogene TRBV3-2) to TRBJ2-3; 7 nucleotides match TRBD2. The V gene end was trimmed by 2 bases and the J gene end by 4 bases; junction bases not matched to a gene: 9. Germline V gene sequence: CDR1 LGHDT, CDR2 YNNKEL (reference sequence). The CDR3 spans 16 residues. This CDR3 reads CASSQPRLAGSDTQYF. As DNA, the CDR3 is TGTGCCAGCAGCCAACCTAGACTAGCTGGCTCAGATACGCAGTATTTT.

J is TRBJ2-1 and V is TRBV6-5, with 7 bases that match TRBD2. CDR3 length: 16 amino acids. Germline V CDR1 and CDR2: MNHEY, SVGAGI. The J segment lost 2 bases and the V segment lost 2 bases, leaving 6 bases of the junction unmatched. The CDR3 loop reads CASSYLAGVAYNEQFF. DNA for the CDR3: TGTGCCAGCAGTTACCTGGCGGGAGTGGCCTACAATGAGCAGTTCTTC.

The chain combines TRBV19 with TRBJ1-1; maybe TRBD1 (5 bases). V shed 5 bases and J shed 8 bases, with 21 bases lying between them. Germline assignment: CDR1 LNHDA and CDR2 SQIVND (reference sequence). CDR3 length: 15 amino acids. The CDR3 DNA reads as TGTGCCAGTAGTGTCGGGACCCGAGGCGTTGGAGAAGCTTTCTTT. Its translation: CASSVGTRGVGEAFF.

The chain has TRBV2 and TRBJ2-3, with 9 positions matching TRBD2. V was clipped by 2 bases and J by 6 bases; unmatched bases: 3. The CDR3 runs 14 residues. The germline CDR1 and CDR2 sequences are SNHLY and FYNNEI. The CDR3: CASSELRGGDTQYF. In nucleotides, the CDR3 is TGTGCCAGCAGTGAACTGCGGGGGGGGGATACGCAGTATTTT.

V and J are TRBV12-3 or TRBV12-4 and TRBJ1-1, with 7 bases fitting TRBD1. V lost 6 bases and J lost 11; bases outside the gene matches: 6. The CDR3 is made up of 11 amino acids. The CDR3 sequence is CASSKTGTAFF. The DNA of the CDR3 is TGTGCCAGCAGCAAGACAGGGACGGCTTTCTTT.

The gene calls are TRBV7-9 and TRBJ1-6, with 8 nucleotides matching TRBD1. With 2 bases clipped from V and 10 bases from J, the junction kept 4 bases outside the gene matches. This CDR3 contains 14 residues. Germline V gives CDR1 SEHNR, CDR2 FQNEAQ (reference sequence). In nucleotides, the CDR3 is TGTGCCAGCAGCTTAATACAGGGGGACTCACCCCTCCACTTT. Protein: CASSLIQGDSPLHF.

V is TRBV30 and J is TRBJ1-1; no definite D call. The germline V gene has CDR1 GTSNPN and CDR2 SVGIG (reference sequence). Between the trimmed V and J ends, which lost 4 bases and 0 bases, there was a span of 9 bases. There are 13 residues in the CDR3. The CDR3 nucleotides are TGTGCCTGGAAGCGTAACATGAACACTGAAGCTTTCTTT. This encodes CAWKRNMNTEAFF. The full variable domain, its missing parts supplied by reference TRBV30 and TRBJ1-1, is SQTIHQWPATLVQPVGSPLSLECTVEGTSNPNLYWYRQAAGRGLQLLFYSVGIGQISSEVPQNLSASRPQDRQFILSSKKLLLSDSGFYLCAWKRNMNTEAFFGQGTRLTVV.

This rearrangement joins TRBV29-1 to TRBJ1-1; D is possibly TRBD1 (5 bases). The CDR3 runs to 17 residues. CDR1 is SQVTM and CDR2 is ANQGSEA in the germline V gene. V was pared by 4 bases and J by 5 bases, with 26 bases between. The CDR3 region is CSVVRMRPRGDLTEAFF. The CDR3 DNA sequence: TGCAGCGTTGTCAGAATGAGACCCAGAGGGGATTTAACTGAAGCTTTCTTT.

The V and J genes are TRBV6-1 and TRBJ2-6; no reliable D call. Trimming took off 2 bases at V and 1 base at J, with 6 bases between the two ends. Per the germline V gene, CDR1 is MNHNS and CDR2 is SASEGT. The CDR3 totals 15 residues. In nucleotides, the CDR3 is TGTGCCAGCAGTGAATCAAAGTCTGGGGCCAACGTCCTGACTTTC. This encodes CASSESKSGANVLTF.

The chain has TRBV10-3 and TRBJ1-2; TRBD1 agrees at 8 bases. Trimming took 7 bases from V and 5 from J; bases not matched to a gene: 9. Germline CDR1 is ENHRY and CDR2 is SYGVKD. The CDR3 spans 14 residues. The CDR3: CAINIGQGGYGYTF. Written as DNA, the CDR3 is TGTGCCATCAATATCGGACAGGGAGGATATGGCTACACCTTC.

The CDR3 region has the DNA TGTGCCAGCTCCTTGGACAATTATGGCTACACCTTC. Its protein product is CASSLDNYGYTF. This chain uses TRBV2 with TRBJ1-2, with D perhaps matching TRBD1 (5 bases). The CDR3 has 12 amino acids. The germline CDR1 and CDR2 sequences are SNHLY and FYNNEI. The V end was cut by 8 bases, the J end by 5 bases, with 12 bases between.

This chain connects TRBV7-9 to TRBJ1-6; TRBD1 agrees at 8 bases. The CDR3 length is 13 residues. V was clipped by 3 bases and J by 8 bases; unmatched bases: 0. Germline V CDR1 and CDR2: SEHNR, FQNEAQ (reference sequence). The CDR3 loop is CASSLDRDSPLHF. CDR3 nucleotide sequence: TGTGCCAGCAGCTTGGACAGGGATTCACCCCTCCACTTT. The variable domain in full, with the rest retrieved from reference TRBV7-9 and TRBJ1-6, is DTGVSQNPRHKITKRGQNVTFRCDPISEHNRLYWYRQTLGQGPEFLTYFQNEAQLEKSRLLSDRFSAERPKGSFSTLEIQRTEQGDSAMYLCASSLDRDSPLHFGNGTRLTVT.

The CDR3 coding sequence is TGTGCCAGCAGTGAATTGGGGGGCAATCAGCCCCAGCATTTT. Translating gives CASSELGGNQPQHF. The V call is TRBV25-1, the J call TRBJ1-5; TRBD1 is a possible D gene (5 bases). The CDR3 covers 14 residues. Germline CDR1 reads MGHDK; CDR2 reads SYGVNS. The germline V and J ends were trimmed by 1 base and 2 bases, with 6 bases remaining between them.

This clone was seen just once. The rearrangement joins TRBV15 to TRBJ1-1, with TRBD1 identical over 7 bases. This CDR3 contains 14 residues. V shed 6 bases, J shed 0 bases, and the junction held 4 bases outside the gene matches. Per the germline V gene, CDR1 is LNHNV and CDR2 is YYDKDF (reference sequence). The CDR3 is CATSAGTVNTEAFF. In DNA form, the CDR3 reads TGTGCCACCAGTGCCGGGACAGTGAACACTGAAGCTTTCTTT.